A single sample is the source of the 19 T cell receptor beta chains below, sequenced in a study of molecular identifiers for immune sequencing clone quantification. MiXCR, applied by TCRdb to the PCR reads, yields one record per CDR3 protein. The data show under 650,000 distinct CDR3 sequences, about 20% seen once. Sequenced material: naive CD8+ T cells from blood, with Jurkat cell RNA spiked in. Documented subset: FACS-sorted CD8+CD4-CCR7+CD45RA+ naive T cells. These receptors came from a human donor in good health. Some libraries in this study had Jurkat cell RNA spiked in.

The CDR3 loop reads CAWVVGGGMYNEQFF. Written as DNA, the CDR3 is TGTGCCTGGGTGGTGGGGGGAGGGATGTACAATGAGCAGTTCTTC. The chain recombines TRBV30 with TRBJ2-1, with 7 bases that match TRBD2. V lost 5 bases, J lost 4 bases, and 11 bases stayed unmatched. Germline V gene data show CDR1 as GTSNPN and CDR2 as SVGIG (reference sequence). This CDR3 comprises 15 residues.

This clonotype was recorded many times. The V gene is TRBV11-2, the J gene TRBJ2-1, with no clear D. Deletions cut 4 bases from V and 10 bases from J, with 11 bases between. The CDR3 is 12 amino acids. Germline CDR1 reads SGHAT; CDR2 reads FQNNGV. The CDR3 DNA sequence: TGTGCCAGCAGCTCATTAACGAAAGAGCAGTTCTTC. This encodes CASSSLTKEQFF.

This clonotype was counted only a few times. The rearrangement uses TRBV25-1 and TRBJ1-5; 7 bases are shared with TRBD1. The CDR3 covers 15 residues. J gave up 7 bases and V 3 bases, and 9 bases lay outside the gene matches. In germline, CDR1 is MGHDK, CDR2 SYGVNS. The CDR3 DNA follows: TGTGCCAGCAGTGAGCCAGGGGGAAGTGGACAGCCCCAGCATTTT. It specifies CASSEPGGSGQPQHF.

In this sample, this clonotype turned up many times. The chain employs TRBV19 and TRBJ2-5, with 9 bases fitting TRBD1. The germline V gene encodes CDR1 LNHDA and CDR2 SQIVND (reference sequence). V lost 6 bases to trimming and J lost 1 base; unmatched junction nucleotides: 6. The CDR3 has 15 residues. The CDR3 sequence is CASSRGQGFQETQYF. DNA of the CDR3: TGTGCCAGTAGCCGGGGACAGGGATTCCAAGAGACCCAGTACTTC.

This clonotype has a single count. Possible read error: a much larger clone is one base away. The chain employs TRBV5-6 and TRBJ2-7; 7 bases match TRBD1. The germline gives CDR1 SGHDT, CDR2 YYEEEE. CDR3 length equals 15 residues. Unmatched junction bases numbered 10, after V lost 4 bases and J lost 3 bases. The CDR3 bases are TGTGCCAGCAGCCTCAGGGACAGCAACTACTACGAGCAGTACTTC. The encoded protein is CASSLRDSNYYEQYF.

A note on this clonotype: A much larger clonotype is one base distant, so this may be a read error. The rearrangement joins TRBV20-1 to TRBJ2-1, with D hard to call. Germline V lookup: CDR1 DFQATT, CDR2 SNEGSKA (reference sequence). CDR3 length: 13 residues. As DNA, the CDR3 is TGCGGTGCTAGAGGCCGGCGTAGTTGGGAGCAGTTCTTC. Protein: CGARGRRSWEQFF.

This clonotype has only a few counts. This rearrangement joins TRBV11-1 to TRBJ1-1; tentatively, D is TRBD1 (6 bases). Germline V CDR1 and CDR2: SGHAT, FQDESV (reference sequence). Trimming took off 5 bases at V and 3 bases at J, with 16 bases between the two ends. The CDR3 consists of 15 residues. CDR3 nucleotides: TGTGCCAGCAGCGCCTACAGGGCGGCTCACACTGAAGCTTTCTTT. Its translation: CASSAYRAAHTEAFF.

The chain links TRBV4-1 to TRBJ2-7, with 10 positions matching TRBD2. The CDR3 extends over 16 amino acids. Germline V gene lookup returns CDR1 MGHRA and CDR2 YSYEKL. With V trimmed by 1 base and J by 0 bases, 3 bases remained unmatched. CDR3 sequence (DNA): TGCGCCAGCAGCCAAGCCGCTAGCGGGAGCTCCTACGAGCAGTACTTC. It encodes CASSQAASGSSYEQYF.

This clonotype was detected many times. The J gene is TRBJ1-1, the V gene TRBV29-1, with D hard to call. V was clipped by 7 bases and J by 7 bases, with 13 bases between them. The germline V gene has CDR1 SQVTM and CDR2 ANQGSEA. The CDR3 sequence is 11 residues long. CDR3 in amino acids: CSGVEWSEAFF. In DNA form, the CDR3 reads TGCAGCGGGGTAGAATGGAGTGAAGCTTTCTTT. Variable domain in full (rest from reference TRBV29-1 and TRBJ1-1): SAVISQKPSRDICQRGTSLTIQCQVDSQVTMMFWYRQQPGQSLTLIATANQGSEATYESGFVIDKFPISRPNLTFSTLTVSNMSPEDSSIYLCSGVEWSEAFFGQGTRLTVV.

The genes are TRBV6-2 or TRBV6-3 and TRBJ2-3, with D perhaps matching TRBD2 (5 bases). The CDR3 is 16 amino acids. Trimming removed 1 base at V and 0 bases at J, with 11 bases between. In germline, CDR1 is MNHEY, CDR2 SVGEGT. This chain's CDR3 is CASSYYFGVSTDTQYF. CDR3 DNA: TGTGCCAGCAGTTACTATTTCGGGGTTAGCACAGATACGCAGTATTTT.

Of note for this clonotype: Because it lacks the conserved phenylalanine or tryptophan at the end, this CDR3 is likely a read error. The chain carries TRBV11-2 and TRBJ2-1; TRBD1 aligns across 7 bases. The CDR3 sequence is 13 residues long. Germline CDR1 is SGHAT and CDR2 is FQNNGV. V trimming: 3 bases; J trimming: 9 bases; junction bases outside the gene matches: 5. CDR3 residues: CASSLVTGSEQFS. For the CDR3, the DNA is TGTGCCAGCAGCTTGGTGACAGGGTCTGAGCAGTTCTCC.

This clonotype showed up many times. The V and J genes are TRBV24-1 and TRBJ2-3; 11 bases are a match to TRBD2. This CDR3 is 17 amino acids long. J was trimmed by 2 bases and V by 4 bases; bases with no gene match: 7. CDR1 is KGHDR and CDR2 is SFDVKD in the germline V gene. CDR3 DNA sequence: TGTGCCACCAGTGACCACGGACTAGCGGGCGTCACAGATACGCAGTATTTT. Its translation is CATSDHGLAGVTDTQYF.

V usage is TRBV2 and J usage is TRBJ2-7, with 7 bases aligning to TRBD2. Germline loops: CDR1 SNHLY, CDR2 FYNNEI. The CDR3 totals 12 residues. The CDR3 nucleotides are TGTTGTTCAGCGGGGCTAGGTGGCGAGCAGTACTTC. Translated: CCSAGLGGEQYF.

This clonotype came up many times. The chain links TRBV6-2 or TRBV6-3 to TRBJ1-2, with D unclear. CDR1 is MNHEY, CDR2 SVGEGT, per germline. This CDR3 has 11 amino acids. V lost 5 bases and J lost 6, with 7 bases in between. DNA for the CDR3: TGTGCCAGCAGTCCAGTCGATGGCTACACCTTC. The encoded protein is CASSPVDGYTF.

This clonotype has ten or more counts. The V gene is TRBV7-8, the J gene TRBJ2-1; perhaps TRBD2 as D (5 bases). Trimming took off 1 base at V and 7 bases at J, with 14 bases between the two ends. The germline V gene encodes CDR1 SGHVS and CDR2 FQNEAQ. There are 15 residues in the CDR3. The CDR3 sequence is CASSLGRSGWNEQFF. In nucleotides, the CDR3 is TGTGCCAGCAGCTTAGGGAGGTCGGGGTGGAATGAGCAGTTCTTC.

This clonotype was counted many times. J is TRBJ2-7 and V is TRBV29-1, with D possibly matching TRBD2 (5 bases). The CDR3 sequence is 13 residues long. Germline V gene data show CDR1 as SQVTM and CDR2 as ANQGSEA. V was shortened by 4 bases and J by 0 bases, with 10 bases between the two germline ends. The chain's CDR3 is CSVVTRDSYEQYF. In DNA form, the CDR3 reads TGCAGCGTTGTCACACGGGACTCCTACGAGCAGTACTTC.

This clonotype has at least ten counts. This chain links TRBV19 with TRBJ2-3; the D is unclear. This CDR3 is built from 16 residues. Germline loops: CDR1 LNHDA, CDR2 SQIVND (reference sequence). Trimming cost V 7 bases and J 1 base, with 18 bases left between them. The CDR3 protein is CASTALWEDGTDTQYF. CDR3 in DNA: TGTGCCAGTACCGCACTGTGGGAAGATGGCACAGATACGCAGTATTTT. The complete variable domain, with remaining parts taken from reference TRBV19 and TRBJ2-3, reads DGGITQSPKYLFRKEGQNVTLSCEQNLNHDAMYWYRQDPGQGLRLIYYSQIVNDFQKGDIAEGYSVSREKKESFPLTVTSAQKNPTAFYLCASTALWEDGTDTQYFGPGTRLTVL.

This clonotype has ten or more counts. The rearrangement uses TRBV24-1 and TRBJ2-1; D is uncertain. CDR3 length: 12 residues. The V end lost 7 bases, the J end lost 0 bases, and 3 bases lay between the germline ends. Germline-derived CDR1 and CDR2 are KGHDR and SFDVKD. This CDR3 is CATRDSYNEQFF. CDR3 sequence (DNA): TGTGCCACCAGGGACTCCTACAATGAGCAGTTCTTC.

This clonotype was seen many times. The chain joins TRBV20-1 to TRBJ2-3; TRBD2 matches 7 bases. This CDR3 is built from 15 residues. V shed 3 bases and J 1 base; nucleotides not matched to a gene: 7. Germline loops: CDR1 DFQATT, CDR2 SNEGSKA (reference sequence). CDR3 residues: CSASERGLRTDTQYF. The DNA for the CDR3 is TGCAGTGCTAGCGAGCGGGGCCTGCGCACAGATACGCAGTATTTT.